One sample yielded the 31 T cell receptor beta chains listed below, sequenced in a study of CD8+ T cells in alopecia areata. Isolated RNA was reverse transcribed into cDNA used as the sequencing template. TCRdb's table, derived via immunoSEQ multiplex PCR, lists solely in-frame clones and lacks some. The sample shows roughly 130,000 clones, over 50% of them seen only once. Sequenced material: CD4+ T cells sorted from blood, taken at week 0. These receptors all come from a human donor with alopecia areata.

The rearrangement uses TRBV28 and TRBJ2-7; 11 nucleotides agree with TRBD2. The CDR3 is 15 amino acids. Germline V gives CDR1 MDHEN, CDR2 SYDVKM. V trimming: 4 bases; J trimming: 3 bases; junction bases outside the gene matches: 5. CDR3 in amino acids: CASSSVLAGDYEQYF. CDR3 in DNA: TGTGCCAGCAGTTCCGTACTAGCGGGAGACTACGAGCAGTACTTC.

The gene calls are TRBV6-4 and TRBJ1-2, with 7 nucleotides matching TRBD1. Losses at the gene ends were 6 bases for V and 7 bases for J; bases not matched to a gene: 5. The CDR3 consists of 12 residues. In germline, CDR1 is MRHNA, CDR2 SNTAGT. This CDR3 is CASSDRAGGYTF. CDR3 DNA sequence: TGTGCCAGCAGCGACAGGGCTGGTGGCTACACCTTC.

The V and J genes are TRBV4-1 and TRBJ1-1, with unresolved D. The CDR3 contains 15 residues. Germline V gene data show CDR1 as MGHRA and CDR2 as YSYEKL. The V and J ends lost 4 bases and 5 bases respectively, with 17 bases between them. CDR3 sequence (DNA): TGCGCCAGCAGCCTTGTTAAACAAAGAGGGACTGAAGCTTTCTTT. This translates into CASSLVKQRGTEAFF.

The rearrangement joins TRBV6-1 to TRBJ2-7; 9 nucleotides match TRBD2. Germline CDR1 reads MNHNS; CDR2 reads SASEGT. This CDR3 is 16 amino acids long. J lost 4 bases, V lost 4 bases, and 11 bases had no gene match. CDR3 in amino acids: CASSGGTSRLPYEQYF. DNA for the CDR3: TGTGCCAGCAGTGGAGGGACTAGCCGTCTTCCTTACGAGCAGTACTTC.

J is TRBJ2-1 and V is TRBV5-1; D not certain. Trimming removed 2 bases at V and 9 bases at J, with 6 bases between. Per germline, CDR1 SGHRS and CDR2 YFSETQ. The CDR3 loop spans 11 amino acids. CDR3 sequence reads: CASSFRTEQFF. CDR3 coding DNA: TGCGCCAGCAGCTTTAGGACTGAGCAGTTCTTC.

The rearrangement links TRBV11-1 to TRBJ2-7; no clear D. This CDR3 contains 14 residues. V was trimmed by 5 bases and J by 2 bases, leaving 13 bases between them. Germline-derived CDR1 and CDR2 are SGHAT and FQDESV (reference sequence). DNA of the CDR3: TGTGCCAGCAGCCTATCGACGGTGACCTACGAGCAGTACTTC. Its translation: CASSLSTVTYEQYF.

This clone showed up just a few times. The V and J genes are TRBV7-2 and TRBJ2-3; perhaps TRBD1 as D (5 bases). Per the germline V gene, CDR1 is SGHTA and CDR2 is FQGNSA. This CDR3 region has 14 residues. The V and J ends lost 5 bases and 5 bases respectively, with 14 bases between them. This CDR3 is CASSVSRDLDTQYF. CDR3 nucleotide sequence: TGTGCCAGCAGCGTAAGCAGGGATTTAGATACGCAGTATTTT.

This rearrangement joins TRBV6-1 to TRBJ2-2; 10 bases agree with TRBD1. The junction had 8 bases not matched to a gene; V was cut back by 6 bases and J by 7 bases. There are 15 residues in the CDR3. Looked up from germline, CDR1 is MNHNS and CDR2 is SASEGT. The CDR3, as DNA: TGTGCCAGCAGCTCAAGACAGGGGGCAGTCGGGGAGCTGTTTTTT. Amino acids: CASSSRQGAVGELFF.

This rearrangement joins TRBV15 to TRBJ1-2; 7 nucleotides agree with TRBD1. The CDR3 has 13 amino acids. The germline V gene has CDR1 LNHNV and CDR2 YYDKDF (reference sequence). Trimming cost V 6 bases and J 5 bases; bases outside gene matches: 6. The CDR3 region has the DNA TGTGCCACCAGGAGACAGGGTTGGTATGGCTACACCTTC. Amino acids: CATRRQGWYGYTF.

This sequence joins TRBV9 and TRBJ2-7, with TRBD2 matching over 10 bases. This CDR3 contains 15 residues. The V gene end was trimmed by 0 bases and the J gene end by 6 bases; junction bases not matched to a gene: 6. Germline V gene sequence: CDR1 SGDLS, CDR2 YYNGEE. The CDR3 sequence: CASSVGVAGGSEQYF. The CDR3 bases are TGTGCCAGCAGCGTAGGCGTAGCGGGAGGTTCCGAGCAGTACTTC.

This clone was counted between two and nine times. This chain connects TRBV7-2 to TRBJ2-7; TRBD1 might be the D (6 bases). The CDR3 sequence is 14 residues long. Germline lookup yields CDR1 SGHTA and CDR2 FQGNSA. Trimming left V 6 bases short and J 0 bases short, with 12 bases between. Written as DNA, the CDR3 is TGTGCCAGCAGTCCCGGACAGAGCTCCTACGAGCAGTACTTC. Translated: CASSPGQSSYEQYF.

This rearrangement joins TRBV9 to TRBJ2-4, with D possibly being TRBD1 (6 bases). V was trimmed by 0 bases and J by 8 bases, leaving 9 bases between them. The CDR3 is 13 residues long. Per the germline V gene, CDR1 is SGDLS and CDR2 is YYNGEE. The CDR3 DNA reads as TGTGCCAGCAGCGTAGGTCCAGGGGACATTCAGTACTTC. Its translation is CASSVGPGDIQYF.

The rearrangement uses TRBV29-1 and TRBJ2-3; TRBD2 matches at 8 bases. The V gene end was trimmed by 2 bases and the J gene end by 0 bases; junction bases not matched to a gene: 4. Germline CDR1 SQVTM, CDR2 ANQGSEA. The CDR3 has 15 residues. The CDR3 DNA is TGCAGCGTTGAAAGGAGCGGGAGCAGCACAGATACGCAGTATTTT. Residues: CSVERSGSSTDTQYF.

The chain recombines TRBV4-1 with TRBJ1-2; 11 bases line up with TRBD1. The length of the CDR3 is 14 residues. V trimming: 4 bases; J trimming: 5 bases; junction bases outside the gene matches: 3. Germline values: CDR1 MGHRA, CDR2 YSYEKL. CDR3 DNA: TGCGCCAGCAGCCGGACAGGGGGCATATATGGCTACACCTTC. Translated: CASSRTGGIYGYTF.

The V gene is TRBV30, the J gene TRBJ2-7, with TRBD1 matching 8 bases. The germline CDR1 and CDR2 sequences are GTSNPN and SVGIG (reference sequence). V lost 0 bases, J lost 3 bases, and 13 bases stayed unmatched. This CDR3 comprises 17 residues. The CDR3 reads CAWSVLWGTGENYEQYF. As DNA, the CDR3 is TGTGCCTGGAGTGTCTTATGGGGGACAGGTGAAAACTACGAGCAGTACTTC.

The chain has TRBV9 and TRBJ2-3; D gene uncertain. Germline-derived CDR1 and CDR2 are SGDLS and YYNGEE. This CDR3 comprises 16 residues. The V gene lost 4 bases and the J gene lost 0 bases, with 15 bases spanning the gap. DNA for the CDR3: TGTGCCAGCAGCCCCCGTCAACAAACTAGCACAGATACGCAGTATTTT. It yields the protein CASSPRQQTSTDTQYF.

This clone showed up just once. The CDR3 here is CASSLAPPGQSQETQYF. CDR3 in DNA: TGCGCCAGCAGCTTGGCCCCTCCGGGACAGTCACAAGAGACCCAGTACTTC. The rearrangement links TRBV5-1 to TRBJ2-5, with 7 bases lining up with TRBD1. CDR3 length: 17 residues. The germline CDR1 and CDR2 sequences are SGHRS and YFSETQ. Trimming removed 0 bases from V and 2 bases from J; junction bases left unmatched: 10.

This clone was seen a few times. The chain employs TRBV28 and TRBJ2-7; a weak D match, TRBD2 (5 bases). V dropped 8 bases and J dropped 6 bases, with 14 bases sitting between them. Germline CDR1 reads MDHEN; CDR2 reads SYDVKM. The CDR3 contains 12 residues. The CDR3 loop reads CASYPSGGEQYF. The CDR3 DNA follows: TGTGCCAGCTACCCCTCCGGAGGCGAGCAGTACTTC. Combining the CDR3 with reference TRBV28 and TRBJ2-7 gives the whole variable domain DVKVTQSSRYLVKRTGEKVFLECVQDMDHENMFWYRQDPGLGLRLIYFSYDVKMKEKGDIPEGYSVSREKKERFSLILESASTNQTSMYLCASYPSGGEQYFGPGTRLTVT.

This clone was observed a few times. Other DNA variants within this sample encode the same CDR3. This sequence joins TRBV5-1 and TRBJ2-5; perhaps D is TRBD1 or TRBD2 (5 bases each). CDR1 is SGHRS and CDR2 is YFSETQ in the germline V gene. Trimming cost V 0 bases and J 3 bases, with 6 bases left between them. The CDR3 has 13 residues. This chain's CDR3 is CASSLVGEETQYF. CDR3 sequence (DNA): TGCGCCAGCAGCTTGGTGGGGGAAGAGACCCAGTACTTC.

This chain joins TRBV10-3 and TRBJ2-2; 11 nucleotides line up with TRBD1. The germline CDR1 and CDR2 sequences are ENHRY and SYGVKD. Trimming removed 7 bases from V and 0 bases from J; junction bases left unmatched: 4. There are 16 residues in the CDR3. CDR3 region: CAIKQGQGANTGELFF. CDR3 nucleotide sequence: TGTGCCATCAAACAGGGACAGGGGGCGAACACCGGGGAGCTGTTTTTT.

This chain connects TRBV7-2 to TRBJ2-7, with 14 bases aligning to TRBD2. With V trimmed by 5 bases and J by 3 bases, 3 bases remained unmatched. The CDR3 totals 15 residues. Looked up from germline, CDR1 is SGHTA and CDR2 is FQGNSA. Here the CDR3 reads CASSPGTSGSYEQYF. CDR3 nucleotides: TGTGCCAGCAGCCCCGGGACTAGCGGGAGCTACGAGCAGTACTTC. The variable domain in full, with the rest retrieved from reference TRBV7-2 and TRBJ2-7, is GAGVSQSPSNKVTEKGKDVELRCDPISGHTALYWYRQSLGQGLEFLIYFQGNSAPDKSGLPSDRFSAERTGGSVSTLTIQRTQQEDSAVYLCASSPGTSGSYEQYFGPGTRLTVT.

The rearrangement joins TRBV5-1 to TRBJ1-6; TRBD1 agrees at 9 bases. There are 17 residues in the CDR3. With 0 bases clipped from V and 10 bases from J, the junction kept 11 bases outside the gene matches. From germline, CDR1 is SGHRS and CDR2 YFSETQ. In DNA, the CDR3 is TGCGCCAGCAGCTTGGCCAGACAGGGGGGTACGGGGTCACCCCTCCACTTT. It is translated as CASSLARQGGTGSPLHF. Full variable domain (rest looked up from reference TRBV5-1 and TRBJ1-6): KAGVTQTPRYLIKTRGQQVTLSCSPISGHRSVSWYQQTPGQGLQFLFEYFSETQRNKGNFPGRFSGRQFSNSRSEMNVSTLELGDSALYLCASSLARQGGTGSPLHFGNGTRLTVT.

This clone was counted a few times. V and J are TRBV6-5 and TRBJ1-1; D gene unclear. Germline CDR1 MNHEY, CDR2 SVGAGI. The V gene lost 6 bases and the J gene lost 7 bases, with 12 bases spanning the gap. This CDR3 is built from 12 residues. DNA for the CDR3: TGTGCCAGCAGACCCTCGGTGGGTGAAGCTTTCTTT. Its translation: CASRPSVGEAFF.

The chain combines TRBV5-4 with TRBJ2-1, with 8 bases aligning to TRBD1. This CDR3 has 15 amino acids. Trimming took 7 bases from V and 6 from J; bases not matched to a gene: 12. Germline V gene sequence: CDR1 SGHNT, CDR2 YYREEE (reference sequence). The CDR3: CASLKDRDRLNEQFF. CDR3 in DNA: TGTGCCAGCCTTAAGGACAGGGATAGGCTCAATGAGCAGTTCTTC.

The V call is TRBV2, the J call TRBJ2-3; no reliable D call. The CDR3 is made up of 12 amino acids. Germline CDR1 is SNHLY and CDR2 is FYNNEI. Trimming took 1 base from V and 4 from J, leaving 3 bases between them. The CDR3 protein is CASSEGADTQYF. CDR3 sequence (DNA): TGTGCCAGCAGTGAAGGGGCAGATACGCAGTATTTT.

V gene TRBV25-1 combines with J gene TRBJ2-1, with a possible D match to TRBD1 (6 bases). CDR1 is MGHDK and CDR2 is SYGVNS in the germline V gene. V gave up 7 bases and J gave up 15 bases, with 19 bases separating them. This CDR3 has 12 residues. The CDR3 protein is CASKGDAEGTFF. CDR3 nucleotides: TGTGCCAGCAAGGGGGACGCCGAGGGTACGTTCTTC.

This sequence joins TRBV5-4 and TRBJ2-2; 9 bases are a match to TRBD2. This CDR3 comprises 16 residues. V trimming: 3 bases; J trimming: 5 bases; junction bases outside the gene matches: 8. Germline V lookup: CDR1 SGHNT, CDR2 YYREEE (reference sequence). The CDR3 here is CASSSATSGGTGELFF. In nucleotides, the CDR3 is TGTGCCAGCAGCTCAGCGACTAGCGGAGGGACCGGGGAGCTGTTTTTT.

V gene TRBV4-1 combines with J gene TRBJ1-6; 7 nucleotides match TRBD1. The J segment lost 8 bases and the V segment lost 1 base, leaving 5 bases of the junction unmatched. The length of the CDR3 is 15 residues. Germline lookup yields CDR1 MGHRA and CDR2 YSYEKL. The CDR3 DNA reads TGCGCCAGCAGCCAAGGGGAGGGGGCGTATTCACCCCTCCACTTT. Protein product: CASSQGEGAYSPLHF.

The chain couples TRBV29-1 to TRBJ1-3; 7 positions agree with TRBD1. V lost 8 bases and J lost 4; bases outside the gene matches: 11. This CDR3 has 14 amino acids. Germline values: CDR1 SQVTM, CDR2 ANQGSEA. The CDR3 reads CSIGRQGTGNTIYF. CDR3 sequence (DNA): TGCAGCATTGGCAGACAGGGCACGGGAAACACCATATATTTT.

There are a few counts of this clone. Other DNA variants within this sample encode the same CDR3. This rearrangement joins TRBV7-2 to TRBJ2-1; D ambiguous. V lost 2 bases and J 5 bases, leaving 7 bases between the germline ends. The CDR3 totals 13 residues. Germline assignment: CDR1 SGHTA and CDR2 FQGNSA. The CDR3 is CASSLSRNNEQFF. The CDR3 DNA is TGTGCCAGCAGCTTATCACGGAACAATGAGCAGTTCTTC.

The gene calls are TRBV4-3 and TRBJ2-7; 8 bases map to TRBD1. Germline V gene sequence: CDR1 LGHNA, CDR2 YSLEER. The CDR3 spans 15 residues. Germline trimming cut 0 bases from V and 3 bases from J; bases unmatched to any gene: 4. This chain's CDR3 is CASSQEKGTGYEQYF. CDR3 nucleotides: TGCGCCAGCAGCCAAGAAAAGGGGACAGGCTACGAGCAGTACTTC.